Detailed here is one TCR beta chain. Its antigen is currently unknown. This sample stems from a study of T cell responses to AZD1222 COVID-19 vaccine. The study's findings and limits: Baseline seropositivity characterized only six AZD1222 recipients.

The table came from immunoSEQ multiplex PCR; TCRdb's copy has only in-frame clones and leaves some out. Here the sample spans 92,000 or so clones, approximately 90% being singletons. The sequences come from peripheral blood, collected 28 days after the second AZD1222 dose. This sequence was found in an adult who received the AZD1222 COVID-19 vaccine.

In DNA, the CDR3 is TGTGCCTCGTATGACCCCGGCTTTCCGGCCTACGAGCAGTACTTC. This translates into CASYDPGFPAYEQYF. The chain links TRBV10-3 to TRBJ2-7, with D uncertain. The CDR3 sequence is 15 residues long. V gave up 11 bases and J gave up 2 bases, with 22 bases separating them. Germline V lookup: CDR1 ENHRY, CDR2 SYGVKD.